The T cell receptor beta chain described here comes from a study of control samples from healthy donors and cancer patients. This CDR3 region has 17 residues. V dropped 0 bases and J dropped 1 base, with 14 bases sitting between them. CDR1 is MNHEY and CDR2 is SMNVEV in the germline V gene (reference sequence). Sequencing was performed with immunoSEQ multiplex PCR; in TCRdb, only in-frame clones are kept and a portion is missing. Of roughly 180,000 clones listed, around 92% are singletons. Specimen: blood. The gene calls are TRBV27 and TRBJ2-3, with D tentatively TRBD2 (5 bases). The sequence was collected from a woman between 35 and 50 years old in good health. CDR3 protein: CASSLSVGDMGTDTQYF. The CDR3 bases are TGTGCCAGCAGTTTATCGGTCGGGGATATGGGCACAGATACGCAGTATTTT.